This T cell receptor beta chain was captured in a study of blood T cell repertoires in COVID-19. Across the study: The samples span acute and convalescent COVID-19 from the United States, Italy and Spain. Nucleic acid was either cDNA or gDNA, and it came from T cells, B-cell-depleted T cells, or PBMCs.

This CDR3 has 18 residues. The germline CDR1 and CDR2 sequences are MNHEY and SMNVEV (reference sequence). The V gene lost 5 bases and the J gene lost 4 bases, with 24 bases spanning the gap. This clone was seen a few times. Original handling: Estimated nucleated cell counts came from reference gene primer amplification. Clones were read by immunoSEQ multiplex PCR, and TCRdb kept only the in-frame ones, dropping some. The DNA gave D and trimming, while V, J and clone size come from that table. The table has around 370,000 clones, under 95% seen once. This chain connects TRBV27 to TRBJ1-5; D not certain. The sample was peripheral blood. This clonotype was sampled from a young woman who had recovered from COVID-19. The CDR3 protein is CASSPLVSFTVINQPQHF. CDR3 in DNA: TGTGCCAGCAGTCCCCTAGTCAGCTTCACCGTTATTAATCAGCCCCAGCATTTT.